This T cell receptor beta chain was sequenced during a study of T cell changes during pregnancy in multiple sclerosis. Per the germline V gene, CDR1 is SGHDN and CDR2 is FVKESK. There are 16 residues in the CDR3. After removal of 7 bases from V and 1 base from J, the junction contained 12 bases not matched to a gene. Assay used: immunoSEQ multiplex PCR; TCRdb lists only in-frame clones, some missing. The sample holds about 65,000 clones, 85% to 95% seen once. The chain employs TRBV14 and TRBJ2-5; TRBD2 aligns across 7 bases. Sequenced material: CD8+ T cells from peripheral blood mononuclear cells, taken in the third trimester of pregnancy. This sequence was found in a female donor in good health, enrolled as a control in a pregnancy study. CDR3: CASTSPGTGGQETQYF. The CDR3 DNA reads TGTGCCAGCACCTCTCCCGGGACGGGGGGCCAAGAGACCCAGTACTTC. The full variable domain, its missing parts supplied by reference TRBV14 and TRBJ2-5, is EAGVTQFPSHSVIEKGQTVTLRCDPISGHDNLYWYRRVMGKEIKFLLHFVKESKQDESGMPNNRFLAERTGGTYSTLKVQPAELEDSGVYFCASTSPGTGGQETQYFGPGTRLLVL.